The source of this TCR beta chain is a study of cytomegalovirus exposure and HLA in healthy donors. General study results and limits: Reported results showed that the classifier diagnosed cytomegalovirus status with high specificity and sensitivity. A list of roughly 180 TCR beta chains associated with cytomegalovirus was given. A later analysis associated 15,000 or so TCR beta sequences with HLA alleles at a 0.05 false discovery rate.

The PCR contained 60 Vbeta and 13 Jbeta primers. Generated by immunoSEQ multiplex PCR, the TCRdb table keeps only in-frame clones and is missing some. The table has under 200,000 clones, roughly 74% seen once; the top ten hold about 7.7%. Comments on this clone: Its cognate antigen is unknown.

CDR3 size: 17 residues. V was pared by 5 bases and J by 2 bases, with 7 bases of the junction left unmatched. Germline values: CDR1 SGHTA, CDR2 FQGNSA. This chain joins TRBV7-2 and TRBJ2-3; TRBD2 agrees at 13 bases. What was sequenced was PBMCs. The receptor was isolated from a woman in her thirties or forties in good health and CMV-seropositive. The CDR3 nucleotides read TGTGCCAGCAGCCTGATGACTAGCGGGAGGTCCACAGATACGCAGTATTTT. It encodes CASSLMTSGRSTDTQYF.